Given below is one T cell receptor beta chain in context. CDR3 length: 15 residues. V gave up 6 bases and J gave up 4 bases; unmatched junction bases: 7. Germline CDR1 and CDR2: LNHDA and SQIVND (reference sequence). This sample was included in a study of blood T cell repertoires in COVID-19. Across the study: The analysed material was cDNA or gDNA that came from T cells, B-cell-depleted T cells, or PBMCs.

The authors' processing: Reference gene primer amplification yielded estimated nucleated cell counts. Using immunoSEQ multiplex PCR, the repertoire was profiled, and TCRdb retains in-frame clones only, with some absent. That table furnishes V, J and clone size, whereas the DNA furnished D and trimming. The sample contains 100,000 to 150,000 clones, about four fifths of which appear only once. Source material: peripheral blood. This receptor was taken from a woman at least 80 years old with acute or convalescent COVID-19. This rearrangement joins TRBV19 to TRBJ2-3; 10 bases agree with TRBD2. The CDR3 is CASRGPSGRADTQYF. CDR3 coding DNA: TGTGCCAGTAGAGGGCCCAGCGGGAGGGCAGATACGCAGTATTTT.